A single sample gave rise to the 17 T cell receptor beta chains below, sequenced in a study of control samples from healthy donors and cancer patients. Measured with immunoSEQ multiplex PCR; TCRdb has only the in-frame clones, and not every one. The repertoire consists of approximately 210,000 clones, with about nine tenths occurring once and the leading ten covering 1.8%. Sequencing used blood. The receptors stem from a man aged 30-40 years in good health.

V usage is TRBV29-1 and J usage is TRBJ2-1, with TRBD1 matching 7 bases. Germline V gives CDR1 SQVTM, CDR2 ANQGSEA. The CDR3 spans 15 residues. Trimming removed 7 bases from V and 5 bases from J; junction bases left unmatched: 14. The CDR3 reads CSAAEINRGDNEQFF. CDR3 nucleotide sequence: TGCAGCGCGGCCGAAATAAACAGGGGTGACAATGAGCAGTTCTTC.

The V gene is TRBV15, the J gene TRBJ2-6; TRBD1 agrees at 9 bases. Trimming cost V 2 bases and J 0 bases; bases outside gene matches: 11. The germline CDR1 and CDR2 sequences are LNHNV and YYDKDF (reference sequence). The CDR3 totals 20 residues. The CDR3 sequence is CATSRPPGTGKSSGANVLTF. For the CDR3, the DNA is TGTGCCACCAGCAGACCACCCGGGACAGGGAAATCCTCTGGGGCCAACGTCCTGACTTTC.

The CDR3 reads CASSRQSGTDTQYF. The CDR3 DNA reads TGTGCCAGCAGCCGCCAGTCAGGCACAGATACGCAGTATTTT. V gene TRBV14 combines with J gene TRBJ2-3; D is unclear. Per the germline V gene, CDR1 is SGHDN and CDR2 is FVKESK. V shed 4 bases and J shed 1 base, with 9 bases lying between them. The CDR3 runs 14 residues.

This chain connects TRBV3-1 (or the pseudogene TRBV3-2) to TRBJ2-1; TRBD2 aligns across 12 bases. The CDR3 is 16 amino acids. Germline loops: CDR1 LGHDT, CDR2 YNNKEL (reference sequence). Trimming removed 1 base from V and 3 bases from J; junction bases left unmatched: 1. CDR3 in DNA: TGTGCCAGCAGCCAAGCACTAGCGGGGGGCTACAATGAGCAGTTCTTC. Amino acids: CASSQALAGGYNEQFF.

The chain carries TRBV5-1 and TRBJ1-1; D may be TRBD1 (5 bases). CDR1 and CDR2 (germline): SGHRS, YFSETQ. The CDR3 is 14 amino acids. V dropped 7 bases and J dropped 2 bases, with 15 bases sitting between them. In nucleotides, the CDR3 is TGCGCCAGCTCTCCCAGGGCCGCCAACACTGAAGCTTTCTTT. This sequence encodes CASSPRAANTEAFF.

The CDR3 reads CASSLAGNTYEQYF. CDR3 in DNA: TGCGCCAGCAGCTTGGCCGGCAACACCTACGAGCAGTACTTC. V and J are TRBV5-1 and TRBJ2-7; D is undetermined. The CDR3 consists of 14 residues. The germline V gene has CDR1 SGHRS and CDR2 YFSETQ. The V and J ends lost 0 bases and 2 bases respectively, with 9 bases between them. Filled out from reference TRBV5-1 and TRBJ2-7, the complete variable domain reads KAGVTQTPRYLIKTRGQQVTLSCSPISGHRSVSWYQQTPGQGLQFLFEYFSETQRNKGNFPGRFSGRQFSNSRSEMNVSTLELGDSALYLCASSLAGNTYEQYFGPGTRLTVT.

This clone showed up just once. The CDR3 nucleotides are TGTGCCAGTAGTACAACCGGGAGGCCCGGAAACACCATATATTTT. It codes for CASSTTGRPGNTIYF. The chain links TRBV19 to TRBJ1-3; no clear D. The germline gives CDR1 LNHDA, CDR2 SQIVND (reference sequence). Between the trimmed V and J ends, which lost 4 bases and 4 bases, there was a span of 14 bases. The CDR3 extends over 15 amino acids.

The chain carries TRBV27 and TRBJ2-3; D possibly matches TRBD1 or TRBD2 (5 bases each). The CDR3 runs to 13 residues. Trimming took 5 bases from V and 4 from J, leaving 10 bases between them. CDR1 is MNHEY, CDR2 SMNVEV, per germline (reference sequence). The CDR3 sequence is CASSLGPPDTQYF. The CDR3 bases are TGTGCCAGCAGTCTGGGACCGCCAGATACGCAGTATTTT.

The chain uses TRBV7-9 and TRBJ2-5; 8 bases map to TRBD1. This CDR3 comprises 16 residues. V shed 0 bases, J shed 4 bases, and the junction held 7 bases outside the gene matches. Germline V gene sequence: CDR1 SEHNR, CDR2 FQNEAQ (reference sequence). DNA of the CDR3: TGTGCCAGCAGCTTAGCGGAAGCAGGGGGCGGAGAGACCCAGTACTTC. Its protein is CASSLAEAGGGETQYF.

This chain links TRBV5-6 with TRBJ1-1; no definite D call. The CDR3 runs to 14 residues. The V end was cut by 0 bases, the J end by 3 bases, with 9 bases between. CDR1 is SGHDT and CDR2 is YYEEEE in the germline V gene. CDR3 residues: CASSLDGKYTEAFF. In nucleotides, the CDR3 is TGTGCCAGCAGCTTGGATGGGAAATACACTGAAGCTTTCTTT. Using reference TRBV5-6 and TRBJ1-1 for the parts outside the CDR3, the full variable domain is DAGVTQSPTHLIKTRGQQVTLRCSPKSGHDTVSWYQQALGQGPQFIFQYYEEEERQRGNFPDRFSGHQFPNYSSELNVNALLLGDSALYLCASSLDGKYTEAFFGQGTRLTVV.

The chain carries TRBV10-1 and TRBJ2-3; D is possibly TRBD2 (7 bases). The CDR3 spans 17 residues. Trimming shortened V by 3 bases and J by 4 bases, and 20 bases separated the two germline ends. Germline V CDR1 and CDR2: WNHNN, SYGVQD (reference sequence). CDR3 DNA sequence: TGCGCCAGCAGTGATCCCGGGGCGGGGGCCCACGCAGATACGCAGTATTTT. The encoded protein is CASSDPGAGAHADTQYF.

The V and J genes are TRBV23-1 and TRBJ1-6; perhaps TRBD1 as D (5 bases). TRBV23-1 is treated as an ORF (open reading frame) with a function not yet certain. CDR3 length: 14 residues. Trimming removed 8 bases at V and 4 bases at J, with 12 bases between. CDR3 DNA: TGCGCCAGCCGGGGGGGACGGTATAATTCACCCCTCCACTTT. This translates into CASRGGRYNSPLHF.

V gene TRBV6-4 combines with J gene TRBJ2-3, with 8 bases matching TRBD2. CDR1 and CDR2 (germline): MRHNA, SNTAGT. This CDR3 is built from 14 residues. The junction had 4 bases not matched to a gene; V was cut back by 4 bases and J by 4 bases. The CDR3 loop reads CASSGAGEADTQYF. The DNA of the CDR3 is TGTGCCAGCAGTGGAGCGGGGGAGGCAGATACGCAGTATTTT.

The chain employs TRBV12-2 and TRBJ2-7; the table names TRBD1, a call not compared with the DNA. TRBV12-2 is shown as a pseudogene. This CDR3 region has 14 residues. The CDR3 nucleotides read TGTGCAAGTCGCCACTCCGGGACACCCTACGAGCAGTACTTC. Protein product: CASRHSGTPYEQYF.

This chain joins TRBV7-8 and TRBJ1-4; possibly TRBD1 for D (6 bases). The germline gives CDR1 SGHVS, CDR2 FQNEAQ. The CDR3 consists of 15 residues. Trimming shortened V by 2 bases and J by 8 bases, and 15 bases separated the two germline ends. The CDR3 protein is CASSLTGIGGEKLFF. The CDR3 region has the DNA TGTGCCAGCAGCTTAACTGGTATAGGGGGGGAAAAACTGTTTTTT.

The V gene is TRBV1, the J gene TRBJ2-6. TRBV1 is a listed pseudogene. This CDR3 has 16 residues. The DNA for the CDR3 is TGCACCAGCAGCCAAGAGGACGGCGCTGGGGCCAACGTCCTGACTTTC. Translated, it gives CTSSQEDGAGANVLTF.

CDR3 sequence reads: CASSQDVGGGSNEQFF. CDR3 coding DNA: TGTGCCAGCAGCCAAGATGTGGGGGGAGGGAGCAATGAGCAGTTCTTC. The chain combines TRBV4-2 with TRBJ2-1; 7 bases are a match to TRBD2. CDR1 and CDR2 from the germline V gene are LGHNA and YNFKEQ. The CDR3 has 16 amino acids. Unmatched junction bases numbered 8, after V lost 0 bases and J lost 6 bases.